This TCR beta chain was documented in a study of cytomegalovirus exposure and HLA in healthy donors. The data were produced by immunoSEQ multiplex PCR, yet TCRdb's version contains in-frame clones alone and is incomplete. Of under 140,000 clones in the sample, roughly nine tenths were seen once. Details on this clone: No antigen is known for it.

Notes on the study in general: It was confirmed in vitro that a few of the CMV-associated chains were specific for CMV antigens.

The V gene end was trimmed by 4 bases and the J gene end by 3 bases; junction bases not matched to a gene: 0. CDR1 is MNHNS and CDR2 is SASEGT in the germline V gene. This CDR3 is built from 13 residues. V gene TRBV6-1 combines with J gene TRBJ2-7; 10 positions agree with TRBD1. The sequence derives from a woman aged 18-29 years in good health and CMV-seronegative. Sequenced input: PBMCs. The CDR3 reads CASSGDRGYEQYF. As DNA, the CDR3 is TGTGCCAGCAGTGGGGACAGGGGCTACGAGCAGTACTTC.